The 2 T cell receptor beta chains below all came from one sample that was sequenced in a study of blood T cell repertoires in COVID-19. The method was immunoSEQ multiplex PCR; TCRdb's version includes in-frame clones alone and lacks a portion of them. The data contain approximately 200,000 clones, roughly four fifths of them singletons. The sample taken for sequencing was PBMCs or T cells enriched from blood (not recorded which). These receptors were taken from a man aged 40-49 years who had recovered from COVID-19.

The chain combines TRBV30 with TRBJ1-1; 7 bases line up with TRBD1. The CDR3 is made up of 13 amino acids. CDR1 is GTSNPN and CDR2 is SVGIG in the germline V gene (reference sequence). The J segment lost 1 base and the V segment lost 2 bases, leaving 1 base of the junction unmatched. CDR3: CAWSTGENTEAFF. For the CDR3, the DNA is TGTGCCTGGAGTACAGGGGAGAACACTGAAGCTTTCTTT.

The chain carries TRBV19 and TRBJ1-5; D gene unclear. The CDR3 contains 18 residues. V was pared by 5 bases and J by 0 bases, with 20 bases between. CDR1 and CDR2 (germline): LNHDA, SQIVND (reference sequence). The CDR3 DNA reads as TGTGCCAGTAGTCCCACGGGTACGCTCGCGAATAGCAATCAGCCCCAGCATTTT. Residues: CASSPTGTLANSNQPQHF.